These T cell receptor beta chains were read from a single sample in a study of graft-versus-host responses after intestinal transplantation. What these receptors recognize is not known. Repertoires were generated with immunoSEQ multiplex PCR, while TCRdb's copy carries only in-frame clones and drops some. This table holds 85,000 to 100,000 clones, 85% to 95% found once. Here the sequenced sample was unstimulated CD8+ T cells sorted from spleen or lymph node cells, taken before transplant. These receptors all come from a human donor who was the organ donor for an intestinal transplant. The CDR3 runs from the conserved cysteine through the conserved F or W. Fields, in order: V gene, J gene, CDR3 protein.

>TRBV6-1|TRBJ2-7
CASRTWDSSYEQYF
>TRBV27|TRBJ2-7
CASSPGTSGYEQYF
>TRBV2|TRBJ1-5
CASQTGGGQPQHF
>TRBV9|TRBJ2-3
CASSVEGVDTQYF
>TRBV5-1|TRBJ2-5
CASSLLSALQETQYF
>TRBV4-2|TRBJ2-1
CASSLSGNEQFF
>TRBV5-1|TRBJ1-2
CASSLVGAHGYTF
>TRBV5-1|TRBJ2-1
CASSLAQEQFF
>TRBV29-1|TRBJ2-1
CSVVGTSGRIGEQFF
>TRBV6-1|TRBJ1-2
CASSVTRTGGNGYTF
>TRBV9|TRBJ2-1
CASSVGGSGGVFSYNEQFF
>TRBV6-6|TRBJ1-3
CASDAGVARAGNTIYF
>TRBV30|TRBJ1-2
CAWSVPGFYGYTF
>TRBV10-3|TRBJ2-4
CAIGGKPKNIQYF
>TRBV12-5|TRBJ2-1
CASGPGDSYNEQFF
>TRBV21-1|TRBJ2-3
CATPLTESVTDTQYF
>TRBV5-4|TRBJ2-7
CASSLVAGGPSSYEQYF
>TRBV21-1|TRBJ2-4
CASSTKQGFAKNIQYF
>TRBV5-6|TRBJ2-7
CASTLGSYEQYF
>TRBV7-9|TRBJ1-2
CASSPTVGVSGYTF
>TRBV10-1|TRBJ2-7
CASRERENDEQYF
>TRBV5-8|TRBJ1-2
CASSKGQGFNGYTF
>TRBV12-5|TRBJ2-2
CASGLLLETSNTGELFF
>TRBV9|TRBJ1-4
CASSADPGQSDEKLFF
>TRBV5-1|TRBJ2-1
CASSYSGGAGNEQFF
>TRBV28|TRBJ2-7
CASSLWEGPYEQYF
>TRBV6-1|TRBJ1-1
CASSEGETGGTEAFF
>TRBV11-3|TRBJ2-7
CASSRRQGAGGEQYF
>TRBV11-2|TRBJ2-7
CASSPSREQYF
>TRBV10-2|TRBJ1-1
CASSTGTEAFF
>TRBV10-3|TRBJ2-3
CAISDGGPNTQYF
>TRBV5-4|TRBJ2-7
CASSLGRGATYEQYF
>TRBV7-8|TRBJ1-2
CASSYPRQGNNYGYTF
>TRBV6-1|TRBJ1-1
CASTQGETEAFF
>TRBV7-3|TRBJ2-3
CASSFTSDSEVDTQYF
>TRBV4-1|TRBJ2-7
CASSQDSSFSTGDYEQYF